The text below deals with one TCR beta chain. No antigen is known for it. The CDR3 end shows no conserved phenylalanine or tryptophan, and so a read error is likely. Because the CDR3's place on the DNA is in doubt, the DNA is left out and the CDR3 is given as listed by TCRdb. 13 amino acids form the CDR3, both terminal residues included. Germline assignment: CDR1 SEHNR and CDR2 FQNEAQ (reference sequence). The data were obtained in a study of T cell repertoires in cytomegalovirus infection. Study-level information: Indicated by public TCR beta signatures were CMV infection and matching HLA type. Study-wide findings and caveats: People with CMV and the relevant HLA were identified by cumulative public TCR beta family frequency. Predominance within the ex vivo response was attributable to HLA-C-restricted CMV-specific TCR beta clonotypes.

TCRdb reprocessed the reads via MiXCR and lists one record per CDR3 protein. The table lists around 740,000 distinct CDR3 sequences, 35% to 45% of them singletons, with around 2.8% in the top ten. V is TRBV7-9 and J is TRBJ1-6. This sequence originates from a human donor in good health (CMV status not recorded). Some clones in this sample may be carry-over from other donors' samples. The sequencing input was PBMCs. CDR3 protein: CASSPQSGSPLHC.